This T cell receptor beta chain comes out of a study of cytomegalovirus exposure and HLA in healthy donors. CDR1 is MRHNA, CDR2 SNTAGT, per germline. Trimming removed 5 bases from V and 6 bases from J, with 11 bases in between. This CDR3 has 13 residues. Using immunoSEQ multiplex PCR, the repertoire was profiled, and TCRdb retains in-frame clones only, with some absent. Of more than 95,000 clones in the sample, 85% to 90% were seen once. The specimen was PBMCs. This receptor was identified in a woman aged 18 to 35 in good health and CMV-seronegative. This chain links TRBV6-4 with TRBJ1-5; no definite D call. The chain's CDR3 is CASSQEEGQPQHF. DNA for the CDR3: TGTGCCAGCAGTCAGGAGGAGGGTCAGCCCCAGCATTTT.